Below are 17 T cell receptor beta chains sequenced from a single sample in a study of blood T cell repertoires in COVID-19. Libraries were prepared by immunoSEQ multiplex PCR; TCRdb keeps only in-frame clonotypes and omits some of them. The table records 110,000 to 150,000 clones, 79% of them present only once. The sequencing sample was made of peripheral blood. The receptors derive from a man between 50 and 59 years old with active or convalescent COVID-19.

Only a few counts were recorded for this clone. The chain couples TRBV7-8 to TRBJ2-7, with 9 bases identical to TRBD1. Germline CDR1 and CDR2: SGHVS and FQNEAQ. V gave up 5 bases and J gave up 5 bases; unmatched junction bases: 7. The CDR3 length is 14 residues. DNA of the CDR3: TGTGCCAGCAGCGTTACAGGGGGCGTCAACGAGCAGTACTTC. It yields the protein CASSVTGGVNEQYF.

The chain is built from TRBV7-8 and TRBJ1-1; TRBD1 is a possible D gene (5 bases). Germline values: CDR1 SGHVS, CDR2 FQNEAQ. Trimming took 5 bases from V and 1 from J, leaving 11 bases between them. The CDR3 consists of 14 residues. CDR3: CASSQPGGNTEAFF. The CDR3 region has the DNA TGTGCCAGCAGCCAACCGGGGGGGAACACTGAAGCTTTCTTT.

The V and J genes are TRBV4-1 and TRBJ2-1; 9 bases are a match to TRBD1. V lost 0 bases, J lost 12 bases, and 15 bases stayed unmatched. The CDR3 runs to 17 residues. Germline V gene sequence: CDR1 MGHRA, CDR2 YSYEKL. The chain's CDR3 is CASSQEAPGTGLDVQFF. In DNA, the CDR3 is TGCGCCAGCAGCCAAGAGGCCCCCGGGACAGGGTTGGATGTGCAGTTCTTC.

This chain connects TRBV9 to TRBJ2-2; 8 bases match TRBD1. The length of the CDR3 is 16 residues. The germline CDR1 and CDR2 sequences are SGDLS and YYNGEE. After removal of 3 bases from V and 0 bases from J, the junction contained 4 bases not matched to a gene. The CDR3 here is CASSEATGANTGELFF. In nucleotides, the CDR3 is TGTGCCAGCAGCGAAGCGACAGGGGCGAACACCGGGGAGCTGTTTTTT.

V usage is TRBV24-1 and J usage is TRBJ1-5; D remains ambiguous. This CDR3 is built from 9 residues. Germline V gives CDR1 KGHDR, CDR2 SFDVKD. Trimming stripped 9 bases from V and 8 bases from J, with 4 bases between. In nucleotides, the CDR3 is TGTGCCACCGGAGAGCCCCAGCATTTT. It is translated as CATGEPQHF.

The chain joins TRBV7-8 to TRBJ2-2; D remains unclear. Germline V gives CDR1 SGHVS, CDR2 FQNEAQ. The V gene lost 1 base and the J gene lost 0 bases, with 6 bases spanning the gap. The CDR3 runs to 15 residues. CDR3 sequence reads: CASSLELPNTGELFF. CDR3 bases: TGTGCCAGCAGCTTAGAACTACCGAACACCGGGGAGCTGTTTTTT.

CDR3: CASGAQSAQHF. DNA of the CDR3: TGTGCCAGTGGGGCCCAGTCGGCCCAGCATTTT. The rearrangement uses TRBV6-6 and TRBJ1-5; maybe TRBD1 (5 bases). CDR1 and CDR2 from the germline V gene are MNHNY and SVGAGI (reference sequence). The V and J ends lost 9 bases and 11 bases respectively, with 14 bases between them. The CDR3 spans 11 residues.

This clone came up a few times. This sequence joins TRBV28 and TRBJ1-5, with 10 bases lining up with TRBD1. The V segment lost 3 bases and the J segment 6 bases; nucleotides outside the gene matches: 5. The CDR3 is 15 amino acids. CDR1 and CDR2 (germline): MDHEN, SYDVKM. As DNA, the CDR3 is TGTGCCAGCAGTTTGCGACAGGGGGCAGGTCAGCCCCAGCATTTT. It is translated as CASSLRQGAGQPQHF.

This clone was seen ten or more times. The genes are TRBV9 and TRBJ2-1; 8 nucleotides line up with TRBD1. Germline loops: CDR1 SGDLS, CDR2 YYNGEE. The CDR3 runs to 15 residues. V lost 3 bases and J lost 5; bases outside the gene matches: 7. CDR3 coding DNA: TGTGCCAGCAGCGAATTGCAGGGGGCTAACAATGAGCAGTTCTTC. This sequence encodes CASSELQGANNEQFF. The full variable domain, in which reference TRBV9 and TRBJ2-1 provide the parts outside the CDR3, is DSGVTQTPKHLITATGQRVTLRCSPRSGDLSVYWYQQSLDQGLQFLIQYYNGEERAKGNILERFSAQQFPDLHSELNLSSLELGDSALYFCASSELQGANNEQFFGPGTRLTVL.

The chain is built from TRBV6-2 or TRBV6-3 and TRBJ2-7; perhaps TRBD2 as D (5 bases). V was pared by 6 bases and J by 6 bases, with 9 bases between. CDR1 is MNHEY, CDR2 SVGEGT, per germline. This CDR3 has 11 amino acids. CDR3 protein: CASSSGLEQYF. Here the CDR3 DNA reads TGTGCCAGCAGCTCCGGACTCGAGCAGTACTTC.

The chain has TRBV27 and TRBJ1-1; 10 positions agree with TRBD1. Germline V lookup: CDR1 MNHEY, CDR2 SMNVEV (reference sequence). V trimming: 1 base; J trimming: 6 bases; junction bases outside the gene matches: 2. This CDR3 contains 14 residues. CDR3 DNA sequence: TGTGCCAGCAGTTTATGGACAGGGGGAGCTGAAGCTTTCTTT. This gives the protein CASSLWTGGAEAFF.

The J gene is TRBJ1-5, the V gene TRBV6-6; no definite D call. CDR3 length: 14 residues. The V gene lost 3 bases and the J gene lost 12 bases, with 18 bases spanning the gap. Germline CDR1 MNHNY, CDR2 SVGAGI (reference sequence). The DNA for the CDR3 is TGTGCCAGCAGTTATGCAGGTCCGGCACAGATCCAGCATTTT. It is translated as CASSYAGPAQIQHF.

This clone was detected only a few times. This sequence joins TRBV7-3 and TRBJ2-3; 7 nucleotides align to TRBD2. J gave up 6 bases and V 5 bases, and 8 bases lay outside the gene matches. CDR3 length: 14 residues. CDR1 is SGHTA, CDR2 FQGTGA, per germline. The CDR3 protein is CASSPQGGSDTQYF. CDR3 coding DNA: TGTGCCAGCAGCCCCCAGGGCGGGAGTGATACGCAGTATTTT.

The J gene is TRBJ2-2, the V gene TRBV7-3; 12 nucleotides agree with TRBD2. CDR3 size: 16 residues. Unmatched junction bases numbered 7, after V lost 5 bases and J lost 6 bases. Germline loops: CDR1 SGHTA, CDR2 FQGTGA. In DNA form, the CDR3 reads TGTGCCAGCAGCACTAGGACTAGCGGGAAAGCCGGGGAGCTGTTTTTT. Translating it yields CASSTRTSGKAGELFF. Based on the CDR3 plus reference TRBV7-3 and TRBJ2-2, the full variable domain is GAGVSQTPSNKVTEKGKYVELRCDPISGHTALYWYRQSLGQGPEFLIYFQGTGAADDSGLPNDRFFAVRPEGSVSTLKIQRTERGDSAVYLCASSTRTSGKAGELFFGEGSRLTVL.

This clone has more than one count but fewer than ten. The chain carries TRBV13 and TRBJ2-5; 7 bases are a match to TRBD2. Germline CDR1 and CDR2: PRHDT and FYEKMQ (reference sequence). The junction had 3 bases not matched to a gene; V was cut back by 5 bases and J by 0 bases. The CDR3 runs 14 residues. CDR3 DNA: TGTGCCAGCAGCGCTACTAGCGACCAAGAGACCCAGTACTTC. Translating it yields CASSATSDQETQYF.

This clone has more than one count but fewer than ten. Here the CDR3 reads CASSSDRPYEQYF. The CDR3 coding sequence is TGTGCCAGCAGCTCCGACAGGCCCTACGAGCAGTACTTC. This rearrangement joins TRBV5-4 to TRBJ2-7; D might be TRBD1 (6 bases). From germline, CDR1 is SGHNT and CDR2 YYREEE (reference sequence). This CDR3 comprises 13 residues. The V gene lost 3 bases and the J gene lost 2 bases, with 9 bases spanning the gap.

The rearrangement uses TRBV27 and TRBJ1-1, with a weak D call TRBD1 (6 bases). The germline V and J ends were trimmed by 2 bases and 0 bases, with 16 bases remaining between them. There are 17 residues in the CDR3. Germline V gene lookup returns CDR1 MNHEY and CDR2 SMNVEV (reference sequence). CDR3 region: CASSLRGAGALNTEAFF. For the CDR3, the DNA is TGTGCCAGCAGTTTAAGGGGCGCAGGGGCCTTGAACACTGAAGCTTTCTTT.